The 20 T cell receptor beta chains below were found in one sample sequenced in a study of blood T cell repertoires in COVID-19. Profiling relied on immunoSEQ multiplex PCR, and the TCRdb table lists in-frame clones only, not all of them. The sample has some 260,000 clones, roughly 80% seen once. Source material: PBMCs or T cells enriched from blood (not recorded which). The receptor set was obtained from a young man with acute COVID-19.

The chain has TRBV6-5 and TRBJ2-6; 8 positions match TRBD2. J gave up 2 bases and V 8 bases, and 5 bases lay outside the gene matches. The length of the CDR3 is 15 residues. The germline gives CDR1 MNHEY, CDR2 SVGAGI. CDR3 region: CASLGGGTGANVLTF. Written as DNA, the CDR3 is TGTGCCAGCCTCGGGGGGGGCACTGGGGCCAACGTCCTGACTTTC.

This clone was observed a single time. The J gene is TRBJ1-1, the V gene TRBV18, with 7 bases that match TRBD1. Germline loops: CDR1 KGHSH, CDR2 LQKENI. V dropped 5 bases and J dropped 0; count of bases not matched to a gene: 0. The CDR3 runs to 13 residues. The DNA for the CDR3 is TGTGCCAGCTCAACAGGGGTGAACACTGAAGCTTTCTTT. Translated: CASSTGVNTEAFF.

This chain links TRBV19 with TRBJ2-7; 7 positions agree with TRBD2. Germline assignment: CDR1 LNHDA and CDR2 SQIVND (reference sequence). The CDR3 has 13 residues. Trimming at V came to 5 bases and at J to 7 bases, leaving 8 bases not matched to a gene. This CDR3 reads CASSPVAGDEQYV. The DNA of the CDR3 is TGTGCCAGTAGTCCGGTCGCGGGAGATGAGCAGTACGTC.

This CDR3 reads CASIRGIAEAFF. CDR3 coding DNA: TGTGCCAGCATAAGGGGGATCGCTGAAGCTTTCTTT. The V gene is TRBV6-5, the J gene TRBJ1-1; D might be TRBD1 (6 bases). The germline V and J ends were trimmed by 7 bases and 6 bases, with 12 bases remaining between them. The length of the CDR3 is 12 residues. Germline CDR1 and CDR2: MNHEY and SVGAGI.

The J gene is TRBJ1-5, the V gene TRBV6-2 or TRBV6-3, with 7 bases lining up with TRBD1. There are 15 residues in the CDR3. V was clipped by 6 bases and J by 0 bases; unmatched bases: 5. Looked up from germline, CDR1 is MNHEY and CDR2 is SVGEGT. The CDR3 DNA reads as TGTGCCAGCAGACCTAACAGGGGTAGCAATCAGCCCCAGCATTTT. Encoded protein: CASRPNRGSNQPQHF.

This rearrangement joins TRBV21-1 to TRBJ2-2; TRBD1, the table's D call, was not compared with the DNA. TRBV21-1 is noted as a pseudogene. CDR3 length equals 18 residues. CDR3 in DNA: TGTGCCAGCAGCACTCCCCCTCGACAGGACTTGAACACCGGGGAGCTGTTTTTT. Protein: CASSTPPRQDLNTGELFF.

The chain employs TRBV29-1 and TRBJ1-1; TRBD1 aligns across 8 bases. In germline, CDR1 is SQVTM, CDR2 ANQGSEA. V lost 6 bases, J lost 7 bases, and 7 bases stayed unmatched. The CDR3 spans 12 residues. The CDR3 protein is CSVADRGGEAFF. CDR3 bases: TGCAGCGTGGCCGACAGGGGAGGTGAAGCTTTCTTT.

V is TRBV7-8 and J is TRBJ2-3; TRBD1 matches at 9 bases. CDR3 size: 17 residues. CDR1 SGHVS and CDR2 FQNEAQ come from the germline V gene. The V segment lost 1 base and the J segment 2 bases; nucleotides outside the gene matches: 7. For the CDR3, the DNA is TGTGCCAGCAGCTTAGACCAACAGGGGGCGACCACAGATACGCAGTATTTT. Protein sequence: CASSLDQQGATTDTQYF.

This chain links TRBV9 with TRBJ2-1; no clear D gene. The CDR3 totals 13 residues. Trimming took 0 bases from V and 10 from J, leaving 11 bases between them. Germline V gene data show CDR1 as SGDLS and CDR2 as YYNGEE. DNA for the CDR3: TGTGCCAGCAGCGTAGCTACCCGAGCCGAGCAGTTCTTC. Translation gives CASSVATRAEQFF.

Only a few counts were recorded for this clone. The V call is TRBV6-2 or TRBV6-3, the J call TRBJ1-5; no definite D call. Germline V gene data show CDR1 as MNHEY and CDR2 as SVGEGT. V was pared by 6 bases and J by 4 bases, with 16 bases between. The CDR3 has 15 amino acids. The CDR3 DNA follows: TGTGCCAGCAGCCTTGACCGAGTGACAAATCAGCCCCAGCATTTT. Translation gives CASSLDRVTNQPQHF.

The rearrangement uses TRBV9 and TRBJ2-1, with 7 nucleotides matching TRBD1. Germline CDR1 reads SGDLS; CDR2 reads YYNGEE. J lost 3 bases, V lost 4 bases, and 10 bases had no gene match. The CDR3 contains 16 residues. CDR3 DNA sequence: TGTGCCAGCAGCCCCTCTTTGACAGGGAGCTACAATGAGCAGTTCTTC. Amino acids: CASSPSLTGSYNEQFF.

The chain joins TRBV24-1 to TRBJ2-1; no reliable D call. CDR1 is KGHDR, CDR2 SFDVKD, per germline. The CDR3 contains 16 residues. V was shortened by 0 bases and J by 0 bases, with 8 bases between the two germline ends. The DNA of the CDR3 is TGTGCCACCAGTGATTTGGTGACAAGCTCCTACAATGAGCAGTTCTTC. Translated: CATSDLVTSSYNEQFF.

This clone was seen only once. This chain connects TRBV18 to TRBJ1-2; 10 nucleotides align to TRBD1. The ends lost 3 bases at V and 5 bases at J; junction bases unmatched: 12. Germline V gene sequence: CDR1 KGHSH, CDR2 LQKENI. CDR3 size: 17 residues. CDR3 in DNA: TGTGCCAGCTCACCCTATCTGACAGGGACAGGGGAATATGGCTACACCTTC. Its translation: CASSPYLTGTGEYGYTF.

The chain employs TRBV19 and TRBJ1-5, with 7 bases fitting TRBD1. Germline CDR1 is LNHDA and CDR2 is SQIVND (reference sequence). CDR3 length: 14 amino acids. V lost 3 bases and J lost 2; bases outside the gene matches: 1. The CDR3 loop reads CASSIQGGNQPQHF. The CDR3 nucleotides are TGTGCCAGTAGTATTCAGGGGGGCAATCAGCCCCAGCATTTT.

This clone occurred once. The chain is built from TRBV28 and TRBJ1-2, with D unclear. CDR1 and CDR2 from the germline V gene are MDHEN and SYDVKM. The CDR3 spans 13 residues. Deletions cut 6 bases from V and 7 bases from J, with 15 bases between. As DNA, the CDR3 is TGTGCCAGCAGAATACAACCGTCGGGTGGCTACACCTTC. Its translation is CASRIQPSGGYTF.

The V and J genes are TRBV19 and TRBJ1-2, with 7 nucleotides matching TRBD1. The V gene end was trimmed by 3 bases and the J gene end by 3 bases; junction bases not matched to a gene: 4. Germline V lookup: CDR1 LNHDA, CDR2 SQIVND (reference sequence). The CDR3 covers 14 residues. CDR3 region: CASSIQGEYYGYTF. DNA of the CDR3: TGTGCCAGTAGTATCCAGGGGGAGTACTATGGCTACACCTTC. Using reference TRBV19 and TRBJ1-2 for the parts outside the CDR3, the full variable domain is DGGITQSPKYLFRKEGQNVTLSCEQNLNHDAMYWYRQDPGQGLRLIYYSQIVNDFQKGDIAEGYSVSREKKESFPLTVTSAQKNPTAFYLCASSIQGEYYGYTFGSGTRLTVV.

The rearrangement links TRBV7-9 to TRBJ2-1; 9 bases align to TRBD1. Germline trimming cut 4 bases from V and 10 bases from J; bases unmatched to any gene: 14. The CDR3 contains 16 residues. The germline gives CDR1 SEHNR, CDR2 FQNEAQ (reference sequence). CDR3 protein: CASSSNRGQGFREQFF. DNA for the CDR3: TGTGCCAGCAGCTCGAATAGGGGACAGGGTTTCAGGGAGCAGTTCTTC.

The CDR3: CATSEAGTSFADTQYF. The CDR3 DNA reads TGTGCCACCAGTGAGGCCGGGACTAGCTTTGCAGATACGCAGTATTTT. The chain uses TRBV24-1 and TRBJ2-3; 9 nucleotides agree with TRBD2. Germline V lookup: CDR1 KGHDR, CDR2 SFDVKD. The CDR3 consists of 16 residues. J lost 4 bases, V lost 4 bases, and 8 bases had no gene match.

This clone was observed at least ten times. The chain has TRBV6-1 and TRBJ2-7; D perhaps matches TRBD2 (5 bases). Trimming cost V 1 base and J 3 bases, with 10 bases left between them. Per germline, CDR1 MNHNS and CDR2 SASEGT. This CDR3 contains 14 residues. The CDR3 is CASSEVTTHYEQYV. DNA of the CDR3: TGTGCCAGCAGTGAAGTGACTACACACTACGAGCAGTACGTC.

CDR3 loop: CAISESTSEQFF. The CDR3 DNA reads TGTGCCATCAGTGAGTCTACGAGTGAGCAGTTCTTC. The chain couples TRBV10-3 to TRBJ2-1, with D unclear. Trimming pared 0 bases from V and 9 bases from J, leaving 6 bases between. The germline gives CDR1 ENHRY, CDR2 SYGVKD. The CDR3 length is 12 residues.